The 9 T cell receptor beta chains given below trace back to one sample, sequenced in a study of T cell responses to AZD1222 COVID-19 vaccine. Method: immunoSEQ multiplex PCR; TCRdb's copy keeps in-frame clones and lacks some. Here the sample spans some 150,000 clones, about nine tenths being singletons. The source material was peripheral blood, sampled 28 days after the second AZD1222 dose. Receptors were obtained from an adult who received the AZD1222 COVID-19 vaccine.

The gene calls are TRBV18 and TRBJ1-4; 10 positions agree with TRBD1. Per the germline V gene, CDR1 is KGHSH and CDR2 is LQKENI. This CDR3 comprises 15 residues. J was trimmed by 7 bases and V by 6 bases; bases with no gene match: 8. The CDR3 nucleotides read TGTGCCAGCTCGCCCGGGGGACAGGGGAGTGAAAAACTGTTTTTT. It yields the protein CASSPGGQGSEKLFF.

The chain combines TRBV4-1 with TRBJ2-1; 9 bases are a match to TRBD2. The CDR3 covers 14 residues. V lost 4 bases, J lost 10 bases, and 8 bases stayed unmatched. Per the germline V gene, CDR1 is MGHRA and CDR2 is YSYEKL. The CDR3 region has the DNA TGCGCCAGCAGCCTGCTGGGACTAGCCCACGAGCAGTTCTTC. It is translated as CASSLLGLAHEQFF.

The rearrangement joins TRBV18 to TRBJ1-6, with a possible D match to TRBD1 (5 bases). Germline lookup yields CDR1 KGHSH and CDR2 LQKENI. V was clipped by 3 bases and J by 4 bases, with 10 bases between them. CDR3 length: 15 residues. The CDR3 sequence: CASSPTEGYNSPLHF. In nucleotides, the CDR3 is TGTGCCAGCTCACCGACAGAGGGATATAATTCACCCCTCCACTTT.

The chain carries TRBV5-6 and TRBJ1-6; tentative D call: TRBD1 (5 bases). V shed 0 bases and J shed 7 bases, with 14 bases lying between them. CDR1 is SGHDT, CDR2 YYEEEE, per germline. This CDR3 has 16 amino acids. CDR3 DNA: TGTGCCAGCAGCTTGGGGCAGGGTGACCCAAATTCACCCCTCCACTTT. It encodes CASSLGQGDPNSPLHF.

The J gene is TRBJ2-5, the V gene TRBV9; D is possibly TRBD1 (5 bases). The CDR3 has 12 residues. Germline CDR1 and CDR2: SGDLS and YYNGEE. The V end lost 0 bases, the J end lost 5 bases, and 5 bases lay between the germline ends. For the CDR3, the DNA is TGTGCCAGCAGCGTAGACAGGGAGACCCAGTACTTC. It codes for CASSVDRETQYF. The variable domain in full, completed from reference TRBV9 and TRBJ2-5, reads DSGVTQTPKHLITATGQRVTLRCSPRSGDLSVYWYQQSLDQGLQFLIQYYNGEERAKGNILERFSAQQFPDLHSELNLSSLELGDSALYFCASSVDRETQYFGPGTRLLVL.

On this clone itself: At one end the junction does not follow the germline gene, possibly because of a read error. This chain joins TRBV28 and TRBJ2-6, with no clear D. Germline V CDR1 and CDR2: MDHEN, SYDVKM. This CDR3 has 12 amino acids. In DNA form, the CDR3 reads TGTGCCAGCAGTCCTGGAGCCAACGTCCTGACTTTC. Its protein is CASSPGANVLTF.

V and J are TRBV6-2 or TRBV6-3 and TRBJ2-1; 7 nucleotides agree with TRBD2. CDR3 size: 14 residues. Germline V gene sequence: CDR1 MNHEY, CDR2 SVGEGT. With V trimmed by 4 bases and J by 10 bases, 10 bases remained unmatched. CDR3 sequence reads: CASSFPPGGSEQFF. For the CDR3, the DNA is TGTGCCAGCAGTTTTCCCCCGGGGGGATCAGAGCAGTTCTTC.

Written as DNA, the CDR3 is TGCGCCAGCAGCTTGGCCCAGGCCCATTCACCCCTCCACTTT. It translates to CASSLAQAHSPLHF. This chain connects TRBV5-1 to TRBJ1-6; D is unresolved. The CDR3 is 14 residues long. The V end lost 0 bases, the J end lost 8 bases, and 9 bases lay between the germline ends. Germline CDR1 SGHRS, CDR2 YFSETQ.

The V and J genes are TRBV19 and TRBJ1-4; TRBD1 matches 7 bases. The CDR3 extends over 15 amino acids. V shed 7 bases and J 7 bases; nucleotides not matched to a gene: 12. Germline V gene sequence: CDR1 LNHDA, CDR2 SQIVND (reference sequence). The CDR3 spells CASTKQSTGIEKLFF. CDR3 in DNA: TGTGCCAGTACCAAACAGTCGACAGGGATTGAAAAACTGTTTTTT.